This passage covers 29 T cell receptor beta chains from one sample sequenced in a study of response to subunit inactivated influenza vaccine. In TCRdb, the RT-PCR reads were re-called with MiXCR into one record per CDR3 protein. The sample has around 790,000 distinct CDR3 sequences, 21% seen once. Here the sequenced sample was PBMCs from blood, taken 4 to 6 days after vaccination. The receptor set was obtained from a man aged 45-60 years who received an inactivated influenza vaccine.

The rearrangement links TRBV3-1 to TRBJ2-1; 7 bases are a match to TRBD1. CDR1 is LGHDT and CDR2 is YNNKEL in the germline V gene (reference sequence). This CDR3 comprises 16 residues. J gave up 4 bases and V 4 bases, and 10 bases lay outside the gene matches. CDR3 protein: CASSPRGQVLYNEQFF. The DNA for the CDR3 is TGTGCCAGCAGCCCCCGCGGACAGGTGCTGTACAATGAGCAGTTCTTC.

This clonotype appeared a few times. The J gene is TRBJ2-1, the V gene TRBV5-1; 10 nucleotides match TRBD1. J lost 5 bases, V lost 9 bases, and 11 bases had no gene match. The CDR3 is made up of 15 amino acids. Germline V lookup: CDR1 SGHRS, CDR2 YFSETQ. The CDR3 DNA follows: TGCGCCAACACCCCGGACAGGGGGGGGCACAATGAGCAGTTCTTC. Its protein product is CANTPDRGGHNEQFF.

This clonotype was seen many times. The chain combines TRBV7-9 with TRBJ2-1; unclear D gene. The CDR3 length is 15 residues. The V and J ends lost 1 base and 4 bases respectively, with 11 bases between them. CDR1 SEHNR and CDR2 FQNEAQ come from the germline V gene (reference sequence). CDR3 in amino acids: CASSLVLGSYNEQFF. CDR3 nucleotides: TGTGCCAGCAGCTTAGTCTTAGGATCTTACAATGAGCAGTTCTTC.

The chain carries TRBV7-2 and TRBJ2-3; 11 bases agree with TRBD2. This CDR3 has 16 amino acids. V lost 1 base and J lost 2; bases outside the gene matches: 2. CDR1 and CDR2 (germline): SGHTA, FQGNSA. CDR3 loop: CASSLGGLAATDTQYF. CDR3 DNA sequence: TGTGCCAGCAGCTTAGGGGGACTAGCGGCCACAGATACGCAGTATTTT.

The chain couples TRBV12-3 or TRBV12-4 to TRBJ2-7, with D maybe TRBD1 (6 bases). V was cut by 6 bases and J by 3 bases, with 9 bases left in between. This CDR3 is built from 12 residues. The CDR3 DNA is TGTGCCAGCAGATTGGACAGCTACGAGCAGTACTTC. Its translation is CASRLDSYEQYF.

This clonotype was observed at least ten times. This sequence joins TRBV7-2 and TRBJ1-4; TRBD1 agrees at 8 bases. Germline assignment: CDR1 SGHTA and CDR2 FQGNSA. CDR3 length: 14 residues. Trimming removed 1 base from V and 7 bases from J; junction bases left unmatched: 2. The DNA for the CDR3 is TGTGCCAGCAGCTTAGGACAGGGGAGTGAAAAACTGTTTTTT. Amino acid sequence: CASSLGQGSEKLFF.

This clonotype was seen only a few times. The rearrangement links TRBV29-1 to TRBJ1-2; no clear D gene. Germline V lookup: CDR1 SQVTM, CDR2 ANQGSEA. This CDR3 is 12 amino acids long. Between the trimmed V and J ends, which lost 0 bases and 7 bases, there was a span of 9 bases. CDR3 DNA: TGCAGCGTTGAAGACTTCGGTACTGGCTACACCTTC. It codes for CSVEDFGTGYTF. The full variable domain, rest sourced from reference TRBV29-1 and TRBJ1-2, is SAVISQKPSRDICQRGTSLTIQCQVDSQVTMMFWYRQQPGQSLTLIATANQGSEATYESGFVIDKFPISRPNLTFSTLTVSNMSPEDSSIYLCSVEDFGTGYTFGSGTRLTVV.

The rearrangement uses TRBV7-9 and TRBJ2-7; TRBD2 matches at 9 bases. The trim removed 10 bases at V and 2 bases at J, leaving 6 bases unmatched. The CDR3 is 13 amino acids. Per the germline V gene, CDR1 is SEHNR and CDR2 is FQNEAQ (reference sequence). The CDR3 loop reads CATSWTSAYEQYF. For the CDR3, the DNA is TGTGCCACGTCTTGGACTAGCGCCTACGAGCAGTACTTC.

The J gene is TRBJ2-3, the V gene TRBV21-1; TRBD2 reflects the table's D call only, with no check against the DNA. TRBV21-1 is reported as a pseudogene. This CDR3 has 15 amino acids. The CDR3 DNA sequence: TGTGCCAGCAGCCCGAAGGCCCAGCACACAGATACGCAGTATTTT. It translates to CASSPKAQHTDTQYF.

This clonotype came up a few times. The V call is TRBV12-3 or TRBV12-4, the J call TRBJ1-2; D is ambiguous. Trimming cost V 6 bases and J 4 bases, with 6 bases left between them. The CDR3 has 11 amino acids. CDR3 sequence (DNA): TGTGCCAGCAGAGACACCTATGGCTACACCTTC. Its translation: CASRDTYGYTF.

Many counts were recorded for this clonotype. V gene TRBV5-1 combines with J gene TRBJ1-1; D possibly corresponds to TRBD1 (5 bases). Trimming removed 0 bases from V and 4 bases from J, with 16 bases in between. Germline-derived CDR1 and CDR2 are SGHRS and YFSETQ. The CDR3 is 16 residues long. CDR3 sequence (DNA): TGCGCCAGCAGCTTGGGTTCTTCTGGGGCGGCCACTGAAGCTTTCTTT. It translates to CASSLGSSGAATEAFF.

This chain uses TRBV5-1 with TRBJ2-3; 7 bases are shared with TRBD1. Losses at the gene ends were 4 bases for V and 4 bases for J; bases not matched to a gene: 9. CDR1 is SGHRS, CDR2 YFSETQ, per germline. The CDR3 length is 15 residues. This CDR3 reads CASSPGTVGSDTQYF. CDR3 coding DNA: TGCGCCAGCAGCCCGGGGACAGTCGGATCAGATACGCAGTATTTT. Filled out from reference TRBV5-1 and TRBJ2-3, the complete variable domain reads KAGVTQTPRYLIKTRGQQVTLSCSPISGHRSVSWYQQTPGQGLQFLFEYFSETQRNKGNFPGRFSGRQFSNSRSEMNVSTLELGDSALYLCASSPGTVGSDTQYFGPGTRLTVL.

V is TRBV20-1 and J is TRBJ2-7; TRBD2 aligns across 11 bases. Germline CDR1 reads DFQATT; CDR2 reads SNEGSKA (reference sequence). The V segment lost 0 bases and the J segment 2 bases; nucleotides outside the gene matches: 9. CDR3 length equals 17 residues. The DNA of the CDR3 is TGCAGTGCTAGAGATATTTCGGTGACTAGCGGGACCTACGAGCAGTACTTC. Translated, it gives CSARDISVTSGTYEQYF.

V gene TRBV12-3 or TRBV12-4 combines with J gene TRBJ1-2, with 9 bases that match TRBD1. With 6 bases clipped from V and 5 bases from J, the junction kept 4 bases outside the gene matches. This CDR3 is built from 13 residues. The CDR3 is CASRRQGVYGYTF. CDR3 in DNA: TGTGCCAGCAGAAGACAGGGGGTATATGGCTACACCTTC.

The sample holds a few counts of this clonotype. No DNA is shown, since the ends of the CDR3 on it are uncertain; the CDR3 is the one TCRdb lists. This chain joins TRBV30 and TRBJ1-6; the table's D call, TRBD1, was not checked against the DNA. The CDR3 totals 19 residues, both ends included. In germline, CDR1 is GTSNPN, CDR2 SVGIG (reference sequence). CDR3 region: CAWSVRRARGGSYNSPLHF.

The V and J genes are TRBV7-8 and TRBJ1-1; possibly TRBD1 for D (5 bases). The CDR3 loop spans 15 amino acids. Between the trimmed V and J ends, which lost 3 bases and 6 bases, there was a span of 17 bases. CDR1 SGHVS and CDR2 FQNEAQ come from the germline V gene. As DNA, the CDR3 is TGTGCCAGCAGCTTCTTCGGTGGAGACAGCCCTGAAGCTTTCTTT. This sequence encodes CASSFFGGDSPEAFF.

The chain recombines TRBV6-2 or TRBV6-3 with TRBJ1-1; unclear D gene. This CDR3 is built from 12 residues. Germline V gives CDR1 MNHEY, CDR2 SVGEGT. The V and J ends lost 0 bases and 9 bases respectively, with 8 bases between them. The CDR3 region has the DNA TGTGCCAGCAGTTACTCGAGAGGGAAAGCTTTCTTT. It translates to CASSYSRGKAFF.

The chain couples TRBV20-1 to TRBJ2-7; unclear D gene. Germline V gives CDR1 DFQATT, CDR2 SNEGSKA (reference sequence). This CDR3 is built from 10 residues. Trimming removed 7 bases at V and 2 bases at J, with 6 bases between. DNA for the CDR3: TGCAGTGGGCGCCCCTACGAGCAGTACTTC. Translation: CSGRPYEQYF.

V is TRBV4-1 and J is TRBJ2-7; a possible D gene is TRBD1 (6 bases). Trimming shortened V by 3 bases and J by 3 bases, and 15 bases separated the two germline ends. Germline V gives CDR1 MGHRA, CDR2 YSYEKL. CDR3 size: 15 residues. CDR3 residues: CASSHLQGGSYEQYF. CDR3 nucleotide sequence: TGCGCCAGCAGCCACCTACAGGGTGGGAGCTACGAGCAGTACTTC.

In this sample, this clonotype turned up a few times. The chain carries TRBV7-8 and TRBJ2-7; D might be TRBD1 or TRBD2, each matching 6 bases. The CDR3 consists of 15 residues. Between the trimmed V and J ends, which lost 2 bases and 6 bases, there was a span of 17 bases. From germline, CDR1 is SGHVS and CDR2 FQNEAQ. CDR3 amino acids: CASSLSGATLGEQYF. CDR3 nucleotide sequence: TGTGCCAGCAGCTTATCGGGGGCCACCCTCGGCGAGCAGTACTTC.

This clonotype has more than one count but fewer than ten. The chain carries TRBV28 and TRBJ2-1; a weak D match, TRBD1 (5 bases). The germline V gene encodes CDR1 MDHEN and CDR2 SYDVKM. Trimming took off 6 bases at V and 0 bases at J, with 18 bases between the two ends. This CDR3 is 17 amino acids long. The CDR3: CASRTMLGDRSYNEQFF. CDR3 sequence (DNA): TGTGCCAGCAGAACCATGCTAGGGGATCGCTCCTACAATGAGCAGTTCTTC.

The chain has TRBV7-9 and TRBJ1-2; possible D gene TRBD1, 5 bases. Germline V gene lookup returns CDR1 SEHNR and CDR2 FQNEAQ (reference sequence). V was pared by 5 bases and J by 5 bases, with 12 bases between. This CDR3 is 13 amino acids long. CDR3: CASSTGLAYGYTF. The CDR3 bases are TGTGCCAGCAGCACGGGACTTGCTTATGGCTACACCTTC.

This clonotype showed up just a few times. This sequence joins TRBV29-1 and TRBJ1-1; D remains unclear. Germline loops: CDR1 SQVTM, CDR2 ANQGSEA. V was cut by 4 bases and J by 8 bases, with 14 bases left in between. The CDR3 sequence is 12 residues long. CDR3 in DNA: TGCAGCGTTGTGGTACCGGGCCGGGAAGCTTTCTTT. Translating gives CSVVVPGREAFF.

This clonotype was seen a few times. The V and J genes are TRBV10-3 and TRBJ2-7; D remains ambiguous. Deletions cut 3 bases from V and 5 bases from J, with 11 bases between. The CDR3 spans 13 residues. Germline V gives CDR1 ENHRY, CDR2 SYGVKD. CDR3 residues: CAISEKYSNEQYF. CDR3 in DNA: TGTGCCATCAGTGAAAAGTACAGCAACGAGCAGTACTTC.

The chain carries TRBV6-5 and TRBJ2-2; D is unresolved. The CDR3 runs to 15 residues. V dropped 0 bases and J dropped 7 bases, with 12 bases sitting between them. CDR1 and CDR2 (germline): MNHEY, SVGAGI. The CDR3 reads CASSYSLLAYGELFF. As DNA, the CDR3 is TGTGCCAGCAGTTACTCCTTACTTGCGTACGGGGAGCTGTTTTTT.

The rearrangement uses TRBV30 and TRBJ2-3, with 8 positions matching TRBD1. The ends lost 5 bases at V and 4 bases at J; junction bases unmatched: 2. The CDR3 runs to 12 residues. Germline CDR1 reads GTSNPN; CDR2 reads SVGIG (reference sequence). This CDR3 is CAWGQGADTQYF. The CDR3 DNA reads TGTGCCTGGGGACAGGGCGCAGATACGCAGTATTTT. Supplemented by reference TRBV30 and TRBJ2-3, the full variable domain reads SQTIHQWPATLVQPVGSPLSLECTVEGTSNPNLYWYRQAAGRGLQLLFYSVGIGQISSEVPQNLSASRPQDRQFILSSKKLLLSDSGFYLCAWGQGADTQYFGPGTRLTVL.

DNA for the CDR3: TGTGCCAGCAGTGCAGGTAGCGGGAGATACGAGCAGTACTTC. This gives the protein CASSAGSGRYEQYF. V is TRBV6-1 and J is TRBJ2-7; the match to TRBD2 covers 9 bases. V lost 4 bases and J lost 4; bases outside the gene matches: 5. The CDR3 spans 14 residues. Germline-derived CDR1 and CDR2 are MNHNS and SASEGT.

This clonotype has only a few counts. This chain connects TRBV29-1 to TRBJ2-5; 11 bases align to TRBD2. The CDR3 spans 14 residues. Germline trimming cut 7 bases from V and 4 bases from J; bases unmatched to any gene: 8. Germline CDR1 reads SQVTM; CDR2 reads ANQGSEA. In DNA form, the CDR3 reads TGCAGCGGGCGCGGACTAGCGGGCGCAGAGACCCAGTACTTC. Translated: CSGRGLAGAETQYF.

This clonotype came up many times. The V gene is TRBV28, the J gene TRBJ2-1; possible D gene TRBD2, 5 bases. V lost 6 bases, J lost 0 bases, and 15 bases lay in between. CDR1 MDHEN and CDR2 SYDVKM come from the germline V gene. The CDR3 spans 16 residues. The chain's CDR3 is CASRALTGSSYNEQFF. Here the CDR3 DNA reads TGTGCCAGCAGGGCCCTGACGGGGAGCTCCTACAATGAGCAGTTCTTC.